A single sample is the source of the 15 T cell receptor beta chains below, sequenced in a study of blood T cell repertoires in COVID-19. TCRdb keeps only in-frame clones here, not all; method: immunoSEQ multiplex PCR. This table has a few hundred thousand clones, roughly 86% appearing once. Input material: PBMCs or T cells enriched from blood (not recorded which). Every receptor here comes from a man aged 35-49 years in a cohort exposed to, infected with or recovered from COVID-19 (not recorded which).

The V gene is TRBV18, the J gene TRBJ2-5, with D possibly being TRBD1 (5 bases). Germline CDR1 and CDR2: KGHSH and LQKENI. Trimming stripped 0 bases from V and 3 bases from J, with 17 bases between. The CDR3 loop spans 17 amino acids. CDR3 sequence (DNA): TGTGCCAGCTCACCACCGGGCAGGGTCGTTTTCGAAGAGACCCAGTACTTC. This encodes CASSPPGRVVFEETQYF.

This chain joins TRBV5-1 and TRBJ2-3; 10 bases are shared with TRBD2. Germline V gene data show CDR1 as SGHRS and CDR2 as YFSETQ. The length of the CDR3 is 19 residues. Germline trimming cut 2 bases from V and 0 bases from J; bases unmatched to any gene: 12. The CDR3 nucleotides read TGCGCCAGCAGCTTTGCGCCTAGCGGGAGCCAACCTAGCACAGATACGCAGTATTTT. Encoded protein: CASSFAPSGSQPSTDTQYF.

This chain uses TRBV27 with TRBJ2-6, with D possibly matching TRBD1 (6 bases). V was clipped by 8 bases and J by 2 bases, with 13 bases between them. The germline CDR1 and CDR2 sequences are MNHEY and SMNVEV (reference sequence). The CDR3 has 15 amino acids. CDR3 residues: CASGPRGAGANVLTF. CDR3 nucleotides: TGTGCCAGCGGCCCCAGGGGAGCTGGGGCCAACGTCCTGACTTTC.

This clone occurred once. This chain uses TRBV5-1 with TRBJ2-5, with D maybe TRBD1 (6 bases). The CDR3 length is 15 residues. Germline loops: CDR1 SGHRS, CDR2 YFSETQ. With 3 bases removed from V and 2 bases from J, the gap between germline ends came to 14 bases. CDR3 nucleotide sequence: TGCGCCAGCAGCTCCGGGACAAACATACAAGAGACCCAGTACTTC. Its translation is CASSSGTNIQETQYF.

J is TRBJ2-2 and V is TRBV27; D possibly corresponds to TRBD2 (6 bases). CDR1 MNHEY and CDR2 SMNVEV come from the germline V gene (reference sequence). V was cut by 5 bases and J by 5 bases, with 18 bases left in between. CDR3 length equals 16 residues. In DNA form, the CDR3 reads TGTGCCAGCAGTCAATCCGGGACGGGGAGGACCGGGGAGCTGTTTTTT. It translates to CASSQSGTGRTGELFF.

This clone was counted once. The chain employs TRBV10-1 and TRBJ1-1; D ambiguous. The CDR3 runs to 13 residues. The V gene lost 5 bases and the J gene lost 0 bases, with 7 bases spanning the gap. Germline V CDR1 and CDR2: WNHNN, SYGVQD (reference sequence). The CDR3 loop reads CASSPGVNTEAFF. The CDR3 DNA reads as TGCGCCAGCAGTCCGGGAGTGAACACTGAAGCTTTCTTT.

The chain carries TRBV5-6 and TRBJ2-3, with TRBD1 matching 9 bases. The CDR3 consists of 15 residues. The germline V gene encodes CDR1 SGHDT and CDR2 YYEEEE. The ends lost 2 bases at V and 6 bases at J; junction bases unmatched: 7. CDR3 nucleotides: TGTGCCAGCAGCTTCCGGGACAGGGTGTGGGATACGCAGTATTTT. Protein sequence: CASSFRDRVWDTQYF.

This clone was detected only once. The chain couples TRBV27 to TRBJ2-2, with a weak D call TRBD1 (6 bases). Germline V lookup: CDR1 MNHEY, CDR2 SMNVEV (reference sequence). Trimming took 5 bases from V and 5 from J, leaving 15 bases between them. The CDR3 has 15 residues. In nucleotides, the CDR3 is TGTGCCAGCAGTGGGCGCTGGGGGCCTACCGGGGAGCTGTTTTTT. It specifies CASSGRWGPTGELFF.

This chain uses TRBV6-5 with TRBJ1-1; D is unclear. V was cut by 2 bases and J by 4 bases, with 8 bases left in between. The V gene's germline CDR1 is MNHEY and CDR2 SVGAGI. The CDR3 has 13 amino acids. CDR3 residues: CASSYTGGTEAFF. The CDR3 nucleotides read TGTGCCAGCAGTTACACGGGAGGCACTGAAGCTTTCTTT.

The CDR3 nucleotides are TGTGCCAGCAGCTTAGCGGCCTTCCCTGACTTATCAACTAATGAAAAACTGTTTTTT. This encodes CASSLAAFPDLSTNEKLFF. The chain combines TRBV7-8 with TRBJ1-4; no clear D gene. Trimming removed 0 bases from V and 0 bases from J, with 17 bases in between. This CDR3 has 19 amino acids. Germline V lookup: CDR1 SGHVS, CDR2 FQNEAQ.

V and J are TRBV3-1 (or the pseudogene TRBV3-2) and TRBJ2-5; 12 bases match TRBD2. The V gene end was trimmed by 2 bases and the J gene end by 1 base; junction bases not matched to a gene: 14. The CDR3 runs to 20 residues. Germline V gene sequence: CDR1 LGHDT, CDR2 YNNKEL (reference sequence). The DNA of the CDR3 is TGTGCCAGCAGCCAACGCAGGGATTATGGACTAGCGGGGCCCCAAGAGACCCAGTACTTC. It yields the protein CASSQRRDYGLAGPQETQYF.

The gene calls are TRBV30 and TRBJ1-6; D call uncertain. Trimming pared 4 bases from V and 7 bases from J, leaving 5 bases between. CDR3 size: 11 residues. Germline V CDR1 and CDR2: GTSNPN, SVGIG (reference sequence). As DNA, the CDR3 is TGTGCCTGGACCTTGAATTCACCCCTCCACTTT. It is translated as CAWTLNSPLHF.

The chain carries TRBV27 and TRBJ1-6; D is undetermined. V shed 4 bases and J shed 7 bases, with 20 bases lying between them. CDR1 and CDR2 (germline): MNHEY, SMNVEV (reference sequence). The CDR3 has 17 residues. The CDR3 sequence: CASSSEIRPGGNSPLHF. The CDR3 region has the DNA TGTGCCAGCAGTTCCGAAATTCGACCGGGAGGAAATTCACCCCTCCACTTT.

The chain joins TRBV18 to TRBJ2-6; D remains ambiguous. The CDR3 consists of 16 residues. Germline CDR1 KGHSH, CDR2 LQKENI. The germline V and J ends were trimmed by 6 bases and 0 bases, with 12 bases remaining between them. The CDR3, as DNA: TGTGCCAGCTCGCCAGGCTCCCACTCTGGGGCCAACGTCCTGACTTTC. Translation gives CASSPGSHSGANVLTF.

This clone was detected only a few times. J is TRBJ1-3 and V is TRBV29-1; D ambiguous. The germline V gene encodes CDR1 SQVTM and CDR2 ANQGSEA. V gave up 4 bases and J gave up 8 bases, with 12 bases separating them. The CDR3 spans 12 residues. This CDR3 reads CSVGSGYDTIYF. The CDR3, as DNA: TGCAGCGTTGGTTCGGGGTACGACACCATATATTTT.